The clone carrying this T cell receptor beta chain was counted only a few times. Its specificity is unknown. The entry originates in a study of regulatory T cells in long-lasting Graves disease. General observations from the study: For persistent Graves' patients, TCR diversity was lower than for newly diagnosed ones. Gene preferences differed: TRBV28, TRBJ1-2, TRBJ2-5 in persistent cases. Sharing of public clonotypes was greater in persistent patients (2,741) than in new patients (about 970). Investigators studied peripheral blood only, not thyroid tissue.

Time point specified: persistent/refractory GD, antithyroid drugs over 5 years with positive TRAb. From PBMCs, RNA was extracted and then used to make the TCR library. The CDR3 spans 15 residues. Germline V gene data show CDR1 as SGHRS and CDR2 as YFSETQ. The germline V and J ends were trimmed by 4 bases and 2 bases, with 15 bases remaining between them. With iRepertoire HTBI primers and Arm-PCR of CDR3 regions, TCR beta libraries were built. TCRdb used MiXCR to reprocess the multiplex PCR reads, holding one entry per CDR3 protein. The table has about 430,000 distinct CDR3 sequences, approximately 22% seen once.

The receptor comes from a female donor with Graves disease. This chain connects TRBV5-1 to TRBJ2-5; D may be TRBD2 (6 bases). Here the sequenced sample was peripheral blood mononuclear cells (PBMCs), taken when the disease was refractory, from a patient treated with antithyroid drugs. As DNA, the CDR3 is TGCGCCAGCAGCATTAGCGGAGGGATTCAAGAGACCCAGTACTTC. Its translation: CASSISGGIQETQYF.